Listed here are 8 T cell receptor beta chains from one sample, sequenced in a study of T cells in women clearing cervical HPV infection. The data were produced by immunoSEQ multiplex PCR, yet TCRdb's version contains in-frame clones alone and is incomplete. This table holds 25,000 to 35,000 clones. Source material: blood buffy coat. The receptors here all came from a woman aged 18 to 69 with a cervical HPV16 infection that either progressed to CIN3+ or cleared (not recorded which).

Comment on this clone: The read stops 3 residues short of the end of the CDR3; the missing end is completed from the germline J gene. The chain uses TRBV6-1 and TRBJ1-3; D is undetermined. This CDR3 spans 14 amino acids. V was clipped by 2 bases and J by 2 bases, with 7 bases between them. Looked up from germline, CDR1 is MNHNS and CDR2 is SASEGT. CDR3 sequence: CASSESVPGNTIYF. The DNA read from the CDR3 is TGTGCCAGCAGTGAATCGGTTCCTGGAAACACC.

Concerning this clone itself: The CDR3 end lies 3 residues beyond the end of the read and is filled in from the germline J gene. The chain is built from TRBV20-1 and TRBJ2-1; TRBD2 matches at 8 bases. With 0 bases clipped from V and 9 bases from J, the junction kept 7 bases outside the gene matches. The CDR3 totals 14 residues. Germline CDR1 reads DFQATT; CDR2 reads SNEGSKA (reference sequence). The sequenced part of the CDR3 DNA is TGCAGTGCTAGAGATCGGCGGGGGGATCGTGAG. It codes for CSARDRRGDRE. In full, the CDR3 is CSARDRRGDREQFF.

Regarding this clone: The read ends 3 residues shy of where the CDR3 ends; the end is completed using the germline J gene. The chain has TRBV7-9 and TRBJ2-7; 7 bases map to TRBD1. CDR1 and CDR2 (germline): SEHNR, FQNEAQ (reference sequence). The CDR3 is made up of 15 amino acids. V lost 4 bases and J lost 6; bases outside the gene matches: 12. Incomplete CDR3 DNA: TGTGCCAGCAGCTCCCACACAGGACAGGAAGCCGAG. This gives the protein CASSSHTGQEAE. The entire CDR3 reads CASSSHTGQEAEQYF.

A note on this clone: The read halts 3 residues ahead of the CDR3 end, with the missing end drawn from the germline J gene. The genes are TRBV7-7 and TRBJ2-1; D is possibly TRBD2 (6 bases). The CDR3 is made up of 14 amino acids. V dropped 1 base and J dropped 8 bases, with 12 bases sitting between them. CDR1 SSHAT and CDR2 FNYEAQ come from the germline V gene (reference sequence). CDR3 DNA, as far as it was read: TGTGCCAGCAGCTTAGATGTTAGCGGTTATGAG. Its protein is CASSLDVSGYE. The full CDR3 reads CASSLDVSGYEQFF.

About this clone: Read data end 3 residues before the CDR3 end; the end is taken from the germline J gene. The chain has TRBV7-9 and TRBJ1-2; D is perhaps TRBD1 (5 bases). Germline V lookup: CDR1 SEHNR, CDR2 FQNEAQ (reference sequence). There are 13 residues in the CDR3. Incomplete CDR3 DNA: TGTGCCAGCAGCAAACAGAGGGGCGATACC. This codes for CASSKQRGDT. The CDR3 reads in full as CASSKQRGDTYTF.

A word on this clone: The CDR3 end lies 3 residues beyond the end of the read and is filled in from the germline J gene. The chain recombines TRBV19 with TRBJ2-7; TRBD2 matches at 10 bases. Per the germline V gene, CDR1 is LNHDA and CDR2 is SQIVND (reference sequence). V trimming: 4 bases; J trimming: 2 bases; junction bases outside the gene matches: 5. This CDR3 spans 15 amino acids. The chain's CDR3 is CASSTRAGGTYEQYF. The DNA read from the CDR3 is TGTGCCAGTAGTACCCGAGCGGGAGGGACCTACGAG.

As to this clone: The sequenced fragment ends 3 residues before the CDR3 boundary, so the rest is inferred from the germline J gene. The V gene is TRBV12-3 or TRBV12-4, the J gene TRBJ2-3; D call uncertain. This CDR3 region has 12 residues. V was cut by 3 bases and J by 4 bases, with 5 bases left in between. The CDR3 loop is CASSFSADTQYF. Partial CDR3 DNA: TGTGCCAGCAGTTTTTCGGCAGATACG.

In the case of this clone: The observed sequence ends 3 residues before the CDR3 terminus, with the missing tail filled in from the germline J gene. The V call is TRBV5-1, the J call TRBJ2-5, with 7 bases aligning to TRBD2. This CDR3 comprises 17 residues. V lost 1 base and J lost 5; bases outside the gene matches: 14. Germline CDR1 and CDR2: SGHRS and YFSETQ. The sequenced part of the CDR3 DNA is TGCGCCAGCAGCTTGATTCTCTCCAGCGGGAACATGGAGACC. It translates to CASSLILSSGNMET. The full CDR3 reads CASSLILSSGNMETQYF.